The following is a T cell receptor (beta chain) sequence with its context. Its antigen is currently unknown. Here immunoSEQ multiplex PCR was the method, and the copy in TCRdb shows in-frame clones only, minus some. This sample has around 75,000 clones, with roughly 88% found just once. This sample stems from a study of T cell responses to AZD1222 COVID-19 vaccine. Regarding the study as a whole: Only a handful of people who got AZD1222 tested seropositive at baseline. Among vaccine-associated CD4 TCRs, coverage spanned spike, with dominance at 160-218 and 743-854.

CDR1 and CDR2 from the germline V gene are MDHEN and SYDVKM. With V trimmed by 5 bases and J by 7 bases, 13 bases remained unmatched. The CDR3 contains 15 residues. Sequenced here: peripheral blood, sampled 28 days after the second dose of the MenACWY control vaccine. The receptor's source is an adult who received the MenACWY meningococcal vaccine as a control. The chain employs TRBV28 and TRBJ1-2, with 7 bases identical to TRBD1. CDR3 sequence reads: CASSPTGRGQIGYTF. As DNA, the CDR3 is TGTGCCAGCAGTCCGACGGGAAGGGGGCAGATTGGCTACACCTTC.